The sequence of this T cell receptor (beta chain) was determined in a study of cytomegalovirus exposure and HLA in healthy donors. This CDR3 spans 16 amino acids. The J segment lost 5 bases and the V segment lost 6 bases, leaving 14 bases of the junction unmatched. Germline CDR1 SGHTA, CDR2 FQGNSA. This clone was picked up one time. The PCR ran on 60 Vbeta and 13 Jbeta primers. Sequencing was performed with immunoSEQ multiplex PCR; in TCRdb, only in-frame clones are kept and a portion is missing. The sample shows 130,000 or so clones, roughly 70% of them seen only once. V gene TRBV7-2 combines with J gene TRBJ2-7; 9 nucleotides line up with TRBD1. The TCR was taken from a woman aged 40 to 50 in good health and CMV-seropositive. The sequenced sample consisted of PBMCs. This CDR3 reads CASSYNPGTGSHEQYF. CDR3 bases: TGTGCCAGCAGTTACAACCCCGGGACAGGGTCTCACGAGCAGTACTTC.